The T cell receptor (beta chain) described here comes from a study of T cell responses to AZD1222 COVID-19 vaccine. On the study more broadly: Samples with a second dose at about 4 or about 12 weeks were pooled together. Regarding the study as a whole: Spike-specific TCR breadth rose after two AZD1222 doses, and depth rose as well. Spike as a whole was targeted by vaccine-associated CD4 TCRs, dominant at 160-218 and 743-854. Regions left unmutated in variants are reportedly the target of nearly half of spike-specific TCRs.

V lost 6 bases and J lost 4, with 4 bases in between. This CDR3 contains 11 residues. Per the germline V gene, CDR1 is MGHDK and CDR2 is SYGVNS. Here immunoSEQ multiplex PCR was the method, and the copy in TCRdb shows in-frame clones only, minus some. The data show 120,000 to 150,000 clones, 90% to 95% seen once. This clone was seen a few times. Antigen unknown. The sample consisted of peripheral blood, taken on day 0 of AZD1222 vaccination. This clonotype was sampled from an adult in good health. This chain joins TRBV25-1 and TRBJ1-3; no clear D. Here the CDR3 reads CASRRGNTIYF. CDR3 nucleotides: TGTGCCAGCAGGAGAGGAAACACCATATATTTT.